The 10 T cell receptor beta chains listed next were all sequenced from one sample in a study of T cells after posttransplantation cyclophosphamide. The protocol was immunoSEQ multiplex PCR, while the TCRdb copy is restricted to in-frame clones and leaves out a portion. In the table there are roughly 12,000 clones, about 95% of which are singletons. Specimen: naive CD8+ T cells sorted from PBMCs. The receptors stem from a man aged 25 to 45 in good health and a related stem cell transplant donor.

There are a few counts of this clone. The chain carries TRBV2 and TRBJ2-7; D remains unclear. Looked up from germline, CDR1 is SNHLY and CDR2 is FYNNEI. This CDR3 comprises 13 residues. V lost 4 bases and J lost 5, with 12 bases in between. This CDR3 reads CASSVLGSHEQYF. The CDR3 nucleotides are TGTGCCAGCAGTGTTCTCGGGTCCCACGAGCAGTACTTC.

The rearrangement uses TRBV9 and TRBJ1-1; TRBD1 is a possible D gene (6 bases). The CDR3 length is 14 residues. Germline loops: CDR1 SGDLS, CDR2 YYNGEE. V lost 3 bases and J 4 bases, leaving 13 bases between the germline ends. This CDR3 is CASSAEARGTEAFF. CDR3 DNA sequence: TGTGCCAGCAGCGCAGAGGCCAGGGGCACTGAAGCTTTCTTT. The full variable domain, completed using reference TRBV9 and TRBJ1-1, is DSGVTQTPKHLITATGQRVTLRCSPRSGDLSVYWYQQSLDQGLQFLIQYYNGEERAKGNILERFSAQQFPDLHSELNLSSLELGDSALYFCASSAEARGTEAFFGQGTRLTVV.

As to this clone: At one boundary the junction diverges from the germline segment, which might be a read error. The V call is TRBV11-1, the J call TRBJ1-1; 8 positions match TRBD1. The germline CDR1 and CDR2 sequences are SGHAT and FQDESV (reference sequence). The CDR3 is 13 amino acids. This chain's CDR3 is CASSQDREPPREF. The CDR3 DNA follows: TGTGCCAGCAGCCAGGACAGGGAGCCTCCTAGGGAGTTT.

This chain joins TRBV5-4 and TRBJ2-3, with D maybe TRBD2 (6 bases). CDR3 size: 12 residues. Trimming pared 3 bases from V and 13 bases from J, leaving 15 bases between. Germline CDR1 is SGHNT and CDR2 is YYREEE (reference sequence). This chain's CDR3 is CASSSGGSRKYF. In DNA form, the CDR3 reads TGTGCCAGCAGCTCCGGGGGATCTAGGAAGTATTTT.

CDR3 amino acids: CASERGRDDYNEQFF. The CDR3 region has the DNA TGTGCCAGCGAGCGGGGCAGGGATGATTACAATGAGCAGTTCTTC. The rearrangement links TRBV5-6 to TRBJ2-1; 7 nucleotides agree with TRBD2. The CDR3 loop spans 15 amino acids. Germline V CDR1 and CDR2: SGHDT, YYEEEE. Trimming removed 7 bases from V and 4 bases from J; junction bases left unmatched: 11.

V usage is TRBV19 and J usage is TRBJ1-1, with D tentatively TRBD1 (5 bases). Germline assignment: CDR1 LNHDA and CDR2 SQIVND (reference sequence). V shed 6 bases and J shed 1 base, with 6 bases lying between them. The CDR3 runs 12 residues. The CDR3 here is CASSGGNTEAFF. CDR3 nucleotides: TGTGCCAGTAGCGGGGGGAACACTGAAGCTTTCTTT. The whole variable domain, remainder taken from reference TRBV19 and TRBJ1-1, is DGGITQSPKYLFRKEGQNVTLSCEQNLNHDAMYWYRQDPGQGLRLIYYSQIVNDFQKGDIAEGYSVSREKKESFPLTVTSAQKNPTAFYLCASSGGNTEAFFGQGTRLTVV.

The chain combines TRBV10-2 with TRBJ2-1, with a possible D match to TRBD1 (7 bases). The CDR3 runs 17 residues. V was cut by 3 bases and J by 3 bases, with 18 bases left in between. In germline, CDR1 is WSHSY, CDR2 SAAADI. The CDR3 DNA reads TGCGCCAGCAGTGAATCTGGAGGGGGCGAGGGCTACAATGAGCAGTTCTTC. Translated: CASSESGGGEGYNEQFF.

The gene calls are TRBV9 and TRBJ1-2, with TRBD1 matching 7 bases. Germline V gene sequence: CDR1 SGDLS, CDR2 YYNGEE. After removal of 3 bases from V and 1 base from J, the junction contained 9 bases not matched to a gene. This CDR3 contains 16 residues. In DNA, the CDR3 is TGTGCCAGCAGCGGATGGACAGGATCGAGTAACTATGGCTACACCTTC. Its protein product is CASSGWTGSSNYGYTF. Full variable domain (rest looked up from reference TRBV9 and TRBJ1-2): DSGVTQTPKHLITATGQRVTLRCSPRSGDLSVYWYQQSLDQGLQFLIQYYNGEERAKGNILERFSAQQFPDLHSELNLSSLELGDSALYFCASSGWTGSSNYGYTFGSGTRLTVV.

V usage is TRBV4-2 and J usage is TRBJ2-1; 10 nucleotides agree with TRBD2. The CDR3 has 15 residues. Germline trimming cut 0 bases from V and 7 bases from J; bases unmatched to any gene: 3. Germline CDR1 is LGHNA and CDR2 is YNFKEQ. CDR3 nucleotides: TGTGCCAGCAGCCAAGAAAGAGCGGGGGGGAATGAGCAGTTCTTC. Translating gives CASSQERAGGNEQFF.

In its sample, this clone was seen once. The rearrangement uses TRBV5-1 and TRBJ2-7; the match to TRBD1 covers 9 bases. The CDR3 has 16 residues. Germline trimming cut 3 bases from V and 3 bases from J; bases unmatched to any gene: 10. Per the germline V gene, CDR1 is SGHRS and CDR2 is YFSETQ. CDR3 in DNA: TGCGCCAGCAGCTCTTCCTGGGACAGGGACTTCTACGAGCAGTACTTC. Translation gives CASSSSWDRDFYEQYF. The variable domain in full, completed from reference TRBV5-1 and TRBJ2-7, reads KAGVTQTPRYLIKTRGQQVTLSCSPISGHRSVSWYQQTPGQGLQFLFEYFSETQRNKGNFPGRFSGRQFSNSRSEMNVSTLELGDSALYLCASSSSWDRDFYEQYFGPGTRLTVT.